This T cell receptor beta chain is from a study of cytomegalovirus exposure and HLA in healthy donors. Amplification used 60 Vbeta primers and 13 Jbeta primers. The data were produced by immunoSEQ multiplex PCR, yet TCRdb's version contains in-frame clones alone and is incomplete. The repertoire holds around 120,000 clones, with 70% to 80% as singletons. Germline V lookup: CDR1 LNHDA, CDR2 SQIVND (reference sequence). The CDR3 is made up of 15 amino acids. The V end was cut by 4 bases, the J end by 5 bases, with 17 bases between. Study conclusions and caveats: DRB1 had the most TCR associations and HLA-C the fewest, a later analysis found, with rates varying by HLA locus.

Worth noting for this clone: Its antigen is still unknown.

J is TRBJ1-1 and V is TRBV19, with D possibly TRBD1 on 6 matching bases. This receptor was identified in a woman aged 45-60 years in good health and CMV-seronegative. The sample taken for sequencing was PBMCs. The CDR3 region has the DNA TGTGCCAGTAGTACCGGCTTCAGGGGTCGAACTGAAGCTTTCTTT. This sequence encodes CASSTGFRGRTEAFF. Looking up the rest from reference TRBV19 and TRBJ1-1 gives the full variable domain: DGGITQSPKYLFRKEGQNVTLSCEQNLNHDAMYWYRQDPGQGLRLIYYSQIVNDFQKGDIAEGYSVSREKKESFPLTVTSAQKNPTAFYLCASSTGFRGRTEAFFGQGTRLTVV.